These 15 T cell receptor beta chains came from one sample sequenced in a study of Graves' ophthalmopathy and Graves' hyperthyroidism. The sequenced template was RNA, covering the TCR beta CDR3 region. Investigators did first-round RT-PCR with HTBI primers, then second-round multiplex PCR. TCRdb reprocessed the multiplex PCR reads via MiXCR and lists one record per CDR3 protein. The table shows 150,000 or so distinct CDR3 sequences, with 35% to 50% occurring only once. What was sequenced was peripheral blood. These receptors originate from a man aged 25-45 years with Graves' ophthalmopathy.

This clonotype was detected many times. The CDR3, as DNA: TGCGCCAGCAGCCAAGATGGGACTAGCGGCATGGGGATGTACTTC. It encodes CASSQDGTSGMGMYF. This chain joins TRBV4-1 and TRBJ2-4; 11 bases agree with TRBD2. The germline gives CDR1 MGHRA, CDR2 YSYEKL. The V segment lost 0 bases and the J segment 15 bases; nucleotides outside the gene matches: 10. This CDR3 has 15 amino acids.

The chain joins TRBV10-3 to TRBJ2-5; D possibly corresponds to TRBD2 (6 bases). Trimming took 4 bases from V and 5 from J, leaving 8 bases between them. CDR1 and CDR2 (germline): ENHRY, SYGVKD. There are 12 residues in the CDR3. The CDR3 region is CAISAGVETQYF. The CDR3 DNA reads TGTGCCATCAGTGCGGGAGTGGAGACCCAGTACTTC.

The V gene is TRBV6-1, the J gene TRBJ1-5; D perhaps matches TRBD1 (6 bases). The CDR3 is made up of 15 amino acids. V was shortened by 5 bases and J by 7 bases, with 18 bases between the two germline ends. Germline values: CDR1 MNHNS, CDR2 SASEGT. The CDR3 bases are TGTGCCAGCAGTACCGGGACATACGGGGTGCAGCCCCAGCATTTT. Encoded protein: CASSTGTYGVQPQHF.

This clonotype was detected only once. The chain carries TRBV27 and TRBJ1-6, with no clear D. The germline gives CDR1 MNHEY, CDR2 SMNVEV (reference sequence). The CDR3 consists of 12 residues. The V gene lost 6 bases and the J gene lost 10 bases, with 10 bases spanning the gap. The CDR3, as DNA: TGTGCCAGCAGGGGGATGGAGTCACCCCTCCACTTT. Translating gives CASRGMESPLHF.

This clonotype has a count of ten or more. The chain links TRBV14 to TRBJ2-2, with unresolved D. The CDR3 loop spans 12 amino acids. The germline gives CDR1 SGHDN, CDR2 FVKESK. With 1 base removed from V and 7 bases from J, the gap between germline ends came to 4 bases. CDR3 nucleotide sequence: TGTGCCAGCAGCCAAGTTAACGGGGAGCTGTTTTTT. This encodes CASSQVNGELFF.

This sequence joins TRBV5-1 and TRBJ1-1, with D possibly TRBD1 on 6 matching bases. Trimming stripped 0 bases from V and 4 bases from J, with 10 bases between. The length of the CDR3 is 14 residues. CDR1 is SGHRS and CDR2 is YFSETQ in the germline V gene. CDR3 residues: CASSLVAGATEAFF. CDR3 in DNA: TGCGCCAGCAGCTTGGTGGCGGGGGCCACTGAAGCTTTCTTT.

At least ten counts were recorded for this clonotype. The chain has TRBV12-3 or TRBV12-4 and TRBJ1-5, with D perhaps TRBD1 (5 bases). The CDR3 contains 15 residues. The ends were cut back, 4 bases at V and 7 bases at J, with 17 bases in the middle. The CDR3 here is CASSSRSGGSQPQHF. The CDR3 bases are TGTGCCAGCAGTTCGAGGTCGGGGGGGAGCCAGCCCCAGCATTTT.

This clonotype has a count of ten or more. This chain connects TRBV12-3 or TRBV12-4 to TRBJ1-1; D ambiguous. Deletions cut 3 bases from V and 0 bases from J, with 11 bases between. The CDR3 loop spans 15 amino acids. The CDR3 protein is CASSFRREMNTEAFF. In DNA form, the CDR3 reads TGTGCCAGCAGTTTCCGGAGGGAAATGAACACTGAAGCTTTCTTT.

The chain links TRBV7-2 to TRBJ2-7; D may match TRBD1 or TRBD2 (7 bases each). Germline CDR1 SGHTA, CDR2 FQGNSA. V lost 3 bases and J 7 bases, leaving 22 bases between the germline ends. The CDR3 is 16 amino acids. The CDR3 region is CASSLSGTDGSTEQYF. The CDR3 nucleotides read TGTGCCAGCAGCTTGAGCGGGACAGACGGTTCTACGGAGCAGTACTTC.

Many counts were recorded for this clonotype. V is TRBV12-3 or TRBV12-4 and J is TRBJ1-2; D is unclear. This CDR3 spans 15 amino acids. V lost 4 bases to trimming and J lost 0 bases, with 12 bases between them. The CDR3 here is CASSSRASANYGYTF. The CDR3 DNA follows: TGTGCCAGCAGTTCCCGGGCGTCAGCTAACTATGGCTACACCTTC.

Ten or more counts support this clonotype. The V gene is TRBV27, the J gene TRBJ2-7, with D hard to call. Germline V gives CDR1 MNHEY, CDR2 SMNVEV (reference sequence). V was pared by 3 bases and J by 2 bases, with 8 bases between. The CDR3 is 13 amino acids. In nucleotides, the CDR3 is TGTGCCAGCAGTTTCGGAGTTACCTACGAGCAGTACTTC. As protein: CASSFGVTYEQYF.

Here the CDR3 reads CASSFTSGGYTF. The CDR3 bases are TGTGCCAGCAGCTTCACATCGGGCGGCTACACCTTC. The V gene is TRBV7-9, the J gene TRBJ1-2; D ambiguous. The CDR3 has 12 amino acids. Trimming shortened V by 3 bases and J by 8 bases, and 10 bases separated the two germline ends. The germline CDR1 and CDR2 sequences are SEHNR and FQNEAQ (reference sequence).

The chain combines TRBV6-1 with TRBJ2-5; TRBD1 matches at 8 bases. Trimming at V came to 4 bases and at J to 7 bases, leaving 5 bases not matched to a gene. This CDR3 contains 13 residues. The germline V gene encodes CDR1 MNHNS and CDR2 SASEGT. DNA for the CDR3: TGTGCCAGCAGTGGGGGACAGGACTTGACCCAGTACTTC. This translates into CASSGGQDLTQYF.

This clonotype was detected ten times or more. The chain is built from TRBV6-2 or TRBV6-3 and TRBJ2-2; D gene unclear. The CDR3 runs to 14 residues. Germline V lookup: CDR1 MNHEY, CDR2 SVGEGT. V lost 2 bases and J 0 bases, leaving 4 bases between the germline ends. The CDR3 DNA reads TGTGCCAGCAGTTACCGATCGAACACCGGGGAGCTGTTTTTT. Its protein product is CASSYRSNTGELFF.

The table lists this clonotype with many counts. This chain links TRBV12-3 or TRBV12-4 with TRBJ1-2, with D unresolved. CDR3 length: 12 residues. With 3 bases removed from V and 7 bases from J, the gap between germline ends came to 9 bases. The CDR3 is CASSFPDTGYTF. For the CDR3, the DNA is TGTGCCAGCAGTTTCCCCGACACTGGCTACACCTTC.